Below, 2 T cell receptor beta chains from the same sample are listed, as sequenced in a study of shared clonotypes between healthy human individuals. Libraries were prepared by immunoSEQ multiplex PCR; TCRdb keeps only in-frame clonotypes and omits some of them. This table holds hundreds of thousands of clones, roughly 95% found once. Positive CCR7 selection of CD45RO-negative cells yielded the naive CD8 cells, and terminally differentiated effector memory CD45RA+ cells were excluded. Source material: naive CD8+ T cells sorted from blood. The receptor set was obtained from a woman aged 25-40 years in good health.

The genes are TRBV10-3 and TRBJ2-5, with TRBD1 as a possible D gene (7 bases). Germline V CDR1 and CDR2: ENHRY, SYGVKD. CDR3 length equals 12 residues. Trimming shortened V by 11 bases and J by 11 bases, and 21 bases separated the two germline ends. The chain's CDR3 is CAAGTALREQYF. CDR3 nucleotide sequence: TGTGCCGCCGGGACAGCCCTACGGGAGCAGTACTTC.

The chain employs TRBV19 and TRBJ1-5, with D perhaps TRBD1 (6 bases). Trimming took 5 bases from V and 5 from J, leaving 16 bases between them. Germline V gives CDR1 LNHDA, CDR2 SQIVND (reference sequence). The CDR3 spans 15 residues. CDR3 loop: CASSLGQWGDQPQHF. CDR3 sequence (DNA): TGTGCCAGTAGTCTAGGACAGTGGGGTGATCAGCCCCAGCATTTT.